These 10 T cell receptor beta chains originate from one sample sequenced in a study of identifying expanded T cells in peripheral blood. Profiling relied on immunoSEQ multiplex PCR, and the TCRdb table lists in-frame clones only, not all of them. Of approximately 83,000 clones listed, 80% to 90% were seen once; the top ten hold approximately 4.5%. The sample was blood. All receptors derive from a person aged 18 to 70 in good health.

The J gene is TRBJ2-7, the V gene TRBV6-5, with 10 positions matching TRBD1. Germline V lookup: CDR1 MNHEY, CDR2 SVGAGI. Trimming at V came to 4 bases and at J to 3 bases, leaving 9 bases not matched to a gene. CDR3 length: 16 amino acids. Here the CDR3 reads CASSSQTGGGGYEQYF. The CDR3 DNA is TGTGCCAGCAGTTCACAGACAGGGGGCGGTGGCTACGAGCAGTACTTC.

The chain joins TRBV9 to TRBJ2-2; TRBD1 aligns across 9 bases. Germline V lookup: CDR1 SGDLS, CDR2 YYNGEE. This CDR3 spans 17 amino acids. V lost 0 bases, J lost 1 base, and 4 bases stayed unmatched. CDR3 loop: CASSVEDRGLNTGELFF. CDR3 DNA sequence: TGTGCCAGCAGCGTAGAGGACAGGGGACTGAACACCGGGGAGCTGTTTTTT.

V is TRBV27 and J is TRBJ1-6; TRBD1 matches at 7 bases. Trimming removed 2 bases from V and 5 bases from J; junction bases left unmatched: 3. Per the germline V gene, CDR1 is MNHEY and CDR2 is SMNVEV (reference sequence). CDR3 length equals 15 residues. This chain's CDR3 is CASSLEGTDNSPLHF. CDR3 bases: TGTGCCAGCAGTTTAGAGGGGACAGATAATTCACCCCTCCACTTT.

DNA of the CDR3: TGTGCCAGCAGCTCGATAACCTCTGGAAACACCATATATTTT. Translating gives CASSSITSGNTIYF. The V gene is TRBV7-2, the J gene TRBJ1-3; no firm D call. V was pared by 4 bases and J by 0 bases, with 7 bases between. Germline V gives CDR1 SGHTA, CDR2 FQGNSA. This CDR3 is 14 amino acids long.

The rearrangement links TRBV19 to TRBJ1-4; no clear D gene. This CDR3 is built from 13 residues. The V gene's germline CDR1 is LNHDA and CDR2 SQIVND (reference sequence). Deletions cut 2 bases from V and 6 bases from J, with 7 bases between. The chain's CDR3 is CASSISLYEKLFF. The CDR3 region has the DNA TGTGCCAGTAGTATATCCCTCTATGAAAAACTGTTTTTT.

The V and J genes are TRBV4-1 and TRBJ1-4; D is ambiguous. Trimming pared 5 bases from V and 7 bases from J, leaving 20 bases between. CDR3 length: 16 residues. Germline V gene sequence: CDR1 MGHRA, CDR2 YSYEKL. CDR3 amino acids: CASSSRMGLAGEKLFF. The DNA for the CDR3 is TGCGCCAGCAGCTCCCGAATGGGATTGGCAGGTGAAAAACTGTTTTTT.

CDR3 region: CASSLGQYMNTEAFF. The CDR3 DNA follows: TGTGCCAGCAGCTTAGGACAGTACATGAACACTGAAGCTTTCTTT. V usage is TRBV11-1 and J usage is TRBJ1-1, with D possibly matching TRBD1 (5 bases). CDR1 and CDR2 (germline): SGHAT, FQDESV (reference sequence). Trimming removed 1 base at V and 0 bases at J, with 9 bases between. The CDR3 sequence is 15 residues long.

The CDR3 sequence: CAWRARDAYGYTF. The CDR3 DNA reads as TGTGCCTGGAGAGCACGGGATGCCTATGGCTACACCTTC. The chain has TRBV30 and TRBJ1-2; no clear D gene. The CDR3 length is 13 residues. CDR1 is GTSNPN, CDR2 SVGIG, per germline (reference sequence). V was shortened by 3 bases and J by 4 bases, with 12 bases between the two germline ends.

The chain combines TRBV6-5 with TRBJ2-7, with 12 bases identical to TRBD2. V lost 9 bases, J lost 1 base, and 4 bases stayed unmatched. The CDR3 sequence is 14 residues long. Germline assignment: CDR1 MNHEY and CDR2 SVGAGI. The CDR3 nucleotides read TGTGCCAGTAGACTAGCGGGGGCGTCCTACGAGCAGTACTTC. It is translated as CASRLAGASYEQYF.

CDR3 sequence (DNA): TGTGCCAGCAGCTCGGGACAGAGCTACGAGCAGTACTTC. It is translated as CASSSGQSYEQYF. V usage is TRBV6-5 and J usage is TRBJ2-7, with 7 positions matching TRBD1. The V segment lost 6 bases and the J segment 3 bases; nucleotides outside the gene matches: 5. This CDR3 has 13 residues. Germline CDR1 and CDR2: MNHEY and SVGAGI.